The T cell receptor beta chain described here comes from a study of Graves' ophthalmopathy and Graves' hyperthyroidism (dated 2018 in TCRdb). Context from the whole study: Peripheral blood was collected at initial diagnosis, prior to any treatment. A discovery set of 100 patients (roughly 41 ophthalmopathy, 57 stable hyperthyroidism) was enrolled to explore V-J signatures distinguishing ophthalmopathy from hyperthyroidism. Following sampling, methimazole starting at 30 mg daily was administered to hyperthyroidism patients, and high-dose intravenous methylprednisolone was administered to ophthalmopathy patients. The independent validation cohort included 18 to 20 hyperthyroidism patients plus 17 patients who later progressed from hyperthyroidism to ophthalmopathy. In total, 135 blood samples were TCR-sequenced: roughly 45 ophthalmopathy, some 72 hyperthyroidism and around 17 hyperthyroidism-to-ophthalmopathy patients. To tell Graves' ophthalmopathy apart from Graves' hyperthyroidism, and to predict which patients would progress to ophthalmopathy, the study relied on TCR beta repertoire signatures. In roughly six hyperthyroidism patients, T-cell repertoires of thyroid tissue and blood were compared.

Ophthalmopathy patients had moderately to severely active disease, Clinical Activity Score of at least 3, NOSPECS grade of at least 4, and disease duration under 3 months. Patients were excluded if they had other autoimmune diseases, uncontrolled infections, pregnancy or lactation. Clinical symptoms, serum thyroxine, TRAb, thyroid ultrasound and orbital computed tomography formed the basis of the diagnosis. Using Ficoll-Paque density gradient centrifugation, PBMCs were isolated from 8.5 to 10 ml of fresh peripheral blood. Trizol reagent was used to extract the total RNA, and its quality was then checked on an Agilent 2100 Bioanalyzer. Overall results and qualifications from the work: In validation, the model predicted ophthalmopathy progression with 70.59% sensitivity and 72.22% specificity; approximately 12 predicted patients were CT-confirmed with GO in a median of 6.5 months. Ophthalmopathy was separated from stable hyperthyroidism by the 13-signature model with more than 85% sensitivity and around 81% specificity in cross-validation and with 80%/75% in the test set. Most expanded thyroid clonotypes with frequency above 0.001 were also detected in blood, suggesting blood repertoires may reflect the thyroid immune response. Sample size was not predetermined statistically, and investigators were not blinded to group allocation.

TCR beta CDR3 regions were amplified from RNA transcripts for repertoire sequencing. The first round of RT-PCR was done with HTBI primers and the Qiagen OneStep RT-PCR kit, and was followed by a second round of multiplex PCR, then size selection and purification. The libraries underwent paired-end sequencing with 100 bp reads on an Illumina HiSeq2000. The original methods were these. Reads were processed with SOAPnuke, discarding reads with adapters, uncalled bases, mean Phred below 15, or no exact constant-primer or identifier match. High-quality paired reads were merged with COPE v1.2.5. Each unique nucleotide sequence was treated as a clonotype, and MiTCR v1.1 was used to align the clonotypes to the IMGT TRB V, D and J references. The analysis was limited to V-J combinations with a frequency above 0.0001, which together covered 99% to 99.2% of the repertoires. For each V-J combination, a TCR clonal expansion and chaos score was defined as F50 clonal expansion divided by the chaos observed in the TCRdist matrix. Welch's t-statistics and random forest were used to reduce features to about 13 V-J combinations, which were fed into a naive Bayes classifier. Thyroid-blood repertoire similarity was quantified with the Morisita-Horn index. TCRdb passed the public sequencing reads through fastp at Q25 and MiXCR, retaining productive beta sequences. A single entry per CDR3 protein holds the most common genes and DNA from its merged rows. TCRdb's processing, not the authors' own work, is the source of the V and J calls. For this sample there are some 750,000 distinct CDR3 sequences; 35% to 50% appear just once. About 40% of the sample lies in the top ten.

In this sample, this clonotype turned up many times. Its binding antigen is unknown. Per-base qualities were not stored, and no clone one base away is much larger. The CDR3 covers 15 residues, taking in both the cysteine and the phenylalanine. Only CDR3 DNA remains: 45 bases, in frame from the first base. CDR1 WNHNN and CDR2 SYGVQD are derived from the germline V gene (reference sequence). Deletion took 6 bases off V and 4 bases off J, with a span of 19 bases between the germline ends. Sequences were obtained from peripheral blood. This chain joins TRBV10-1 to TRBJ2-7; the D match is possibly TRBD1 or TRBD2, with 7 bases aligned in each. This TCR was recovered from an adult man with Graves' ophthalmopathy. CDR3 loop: CASSLGEGARYEQYF. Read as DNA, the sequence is TGCGCCAGCAGCCTTGGGGAGGGGGCGCGTTACGAGCAGTACTTC.